The rows below give T cell receptor beta chains drawn from one sample of a study of shared clonotypes between healthy human individuals. Assay: immunoSEQ multiplex PCR; the TCRdb copy retains only in-frame clones and omits some. The repertoire consists of about 2 million clones, with about 95% occurring once and the leading ten covering about 1.1%. The source material was naive CD8+ T cells sorted from blood. The receptors derive from a young man in good health. The CDR3 runs from the conserved cysteine through the conserved F or W. The D gene is left open where the match is weak. The listing skips clone size in some rows; elsewhere it reads once, few, many or a size class.

d_call j_call clone_size v_call cdr3_nt cdr3_aa
TRBD1 TRBJ2-7 NA TRBV18 TGTGCCAGCTCAACACGGGACAGGGTTTACGAGCAGTACTTC CASSTRDRVYEQYF
TRBD2 TRBJ2-1 NA TRBV28 TGTGCCAGCAGTTATTTGCGGGAGGGTGAGCAGTTCTTC CASSYLREGEQFF
NA TRBJ1-2 NA TRBV7-2 TGTGCCAGCAGCTCAGAAGGAGGTAACTATGGCTACACCTTC CASSSEGGNYGYTF
TRBD1 TRBJ2-7 NA TRBV30 TGTGCCTGCAGTACCGGGACAGGGATTCACGAGCAGTACTTC CACSTGTGIHEQYF
TRBD1 TRBJ1-6 NA TRBV28 TGTGCCAGCAGTGCGGACAGGGGGGCACCCCTCCACTTT CASSADRGAPLHF
NA TRBJ1-2 NA TRBV7-8 TGTGCCAGCAGTCAGGCCAGGGGATCGTATGGCTACACCTTC CASSQARGSYGYTF
TRBD2 TRBJ2-7 NA TRBV5-1 TGCGCCAGCAGCTTGGCCAGTCGACTAGCGGGAGGAATCCACGAGCAGTACTTC CASSLASRLAGGIHEQYF
TRBD2 TRBJ2-5 NA TRBV12-5 TGTGCTAGTGGTTTGGGACTAGCGGGAGAGACCCAGTACTTC CASGLGLAGETQYF
NA TRBJ2-5 NA TRBV6-6 TGTGCCAGCAGTTACGTGCAGGCCCCCCAAGAGACCCAGTACTTC CASSYVQAPQETQYF
TRBD2 TRBJ2-7 NA TRBV5-5 TGTGCCAGCAGCTTGGTGGGAGGGGTAGCCTACGAGCAGTACTTC CASSLVGGVAYEQYF
NA TRBJ1-1 NA TRBV5-1 TGCGCCAGCAGCTTCGGGGATGGCACTGAAGCTTTCTTT CASSFGDGTEAFF
TRBD1 TRBJ1-6 NA TRBV9 TGTGCCAGCAGCCCTGGCGGGGGACAGGGGACACCCCTCCACTTT CASSPGGGQGTPLHF
NA TRBJ2-2 NA TRBV5-6 TGTGCCAGCAGCTTACAGGGTGAGAACACCGGGGAGCTGTTTTTT CASSLQGENTGELFF
NA TRBJ2-7 NA TRBV30 TGTGCCTGCGCAATGGGGGCCACCTACGAGCAGTACTTC CACAMGATYEQYF
TRBD2 TRBJ2-1 NA TRBV5-1 TGCGCCAGCAGCCCATGGGGCGGGGGCTCCTACAATGAGCAGTTCTTC CASSPWGGGSYNEQFF
TRBD2 TRBJ2-1 NA TRBV4-1 TGCGCCAGCAGCCAAGTTTTTGCGGGAGACTCCTACAATGAGCAGTTCTTC CASSQVFAGDSYNEQFF
NA TRBJ1-1 NA TRBV5-6 TGTGCCAGCAGCTATGGGGATTCAGGGTACAGTCCGGTGAACACTGAAGCTTTCTTT CASSYGDSGYSPVNTEAFF
NA TRBJ2-5 NA TRBV7-8 TGTGCCAGCGCTAGCGAACAAGAGACCCAGTACTTC CASASEQETQYF
TRBD2 TRBJ2-7 NA TRBV27 TGTGCCAGCAGTCCTACTAGCGGGGGTGCGTTACACGAGCAGTACTTC CASSPTSGGALHEQYF
TRBD1 TRBJ2-5 NA TRBV5-4 TGTGCCAGCAGTACCAAAGGCCCGACAGGGGCAGAGACCCAGTACTTC CASSTKGPTGAETQYF
TRBD2 TRBJ2-7 NA TRBV5-1 TGCGCCAGCAGCCTGACTGTGGGAGGGCGCGAGCAGTACTTC CASSLTVGGREQYF
TRBD1 TRBJ1-5 NA TRBV13 TGTGCCAGCAGCTTCAAGACAGGGGGTCAGCCCCAGCATTTT CASSFKTGGQPQHF
NA TRBJ1-1 NA TRBV7-9 TGTGCCAGCAGAAATTTGGGGCTGAACACTGAAGCTTTCTTT CASRNLGLNTEAFF
NA TRBJ2-2 NA TRBV30 TGTGCCTCCCCGACCGGGGAGCTGTTTTTT CASPTGELFF
TRBD2 TRBJ2-1 NA TRBV28 TGTGCCAGCAGCTCCCCGGGGGAGGGGATCTACAATGAGCAGTTCTTC CASSSPGEGIYNEQFF
NA TRBJ2-2 once TRBV5-4 TGTGCCAGCAGCTTCTACCCAGGGGAGCTGTTTTTT CASSFYPGELFF
NA TRBJ1-1 once TRBV6-6 TGTGCCAGCAGCCCCGACAGTACTGAAGCTTTCTTT CASSPDSTEAFF
NA TRBJ2-7 NA TRBV4-1 TGCGCCAGCAGCCAAGGCGGGGTATACGAGCAGTACTTC CASSQGGVYEQYF
NA TRBJ1-4 NA TRBV7-9 TGTGCCAGCAGCTCGGAAAAACTGTTTTTT CASSSEKLFF
NA TRBJ1-1 few TRBV29-1 TGCAGCGTCGTAGGGGGTCCGGACGGCGGCAACACTGAAGCTTTCTTT CSVVGGPDGGNTEAFF
NA TRBJ2-2 NA TRBV28 TGTGCCAGCAGTTTGGCGCAATACACCGGGGAGCTGTTTTTT CASSLAQYTGELFF
NA TRBJ2-2 NA TRBV7-9 TGTGCCAGCAGCTTAGCTCCAGGACCTCCGGGGACCGGGGAGCTGTTTTTT CASSLAPGPPGTGELFF
NA TRBJ1-4 NA TRBV6-1 TGTGCCAGCAGTGAATGGGTACCCCCTAGGGAAAAACTGTTTTTT CASSEWVPPREKLFF
NA TRBJ1-1 few TRBV4-3 TGCGCCAGCAGCCAAGATCCGGGGGGCCCTCGGATGTGGACTGAAGCTTTCTTT CASSQDPGGPRMWTEAFF
TRBD2 TRBJ2-3 NA TRBV30 TGTGCCTGGAGTATGACTAGCGGGAGGCGGGTAGATACGCAGTATTTT CAWSMTSGRRVDTQYF
TRBD1 TRBJ1-1 NA TRBV27 TGTGCCAGCAGTAAGGGGACAGGCCCTGAAGCTTTCTTT CASSKGTGPEAFF
NA TRBJ2-3 NA TRBV14 TGTGCCAGCAGCCAAGAGGCAGGGGCAACAGATACGCAGTATTTT CASSQEAGATDTQYF
NA TRBJ1-1 NA TRBV6-5 TGTGCCAGCAGTTACTCTGAGGGGGGGCCAGAAGCTTTCTTT CASSYSEGGPEAFF
NA TRBJ2-7 once TRBV7-9 TGTGCCAGCAGCCCGGACCCGGGCCCCAAAGGCGAGCAGTACTTC CASSPDPGPKGEQYF
NA TRBJ2-5 NA TRBV4-1 TGCGCCAGCAGCCAAGATCCCGAGGAGACCCAGTACTTC CASSQDPEETQYF
TRBD2 TRBJ2-7 NA TRBV5-1 TGCGCCAGCAGCTTTTTGCCTAGCGGGGCTACCTACGAGCAGTACTTC CASSFLPSGATYEQYF
NA TRBJ1-3 NA TRBV27 TGTGCCAGCAGTTTGGGCCCTGGAAACACCATATATTTT CASSLGPGNTIYF
NA TRBJ2-3 NA TRBV4-1 TGCGCCAGCAGCCCCCGGACACTGTTAAGCACAGATACGCAGTATTTT CASSPRTLLSTDTQYF
TRBD2 TRBJ2-3 once TRBV19 TGTGCCAGCGCTTATAGCGGGGGGTTAGATACGCAGTATTTT CASAYSGGLDTQYF
TRBD2 TRBJ2-7 NA TRBV9 TGTGCCAGCAGCCCGGGACTAGCGATCCACGAGCAGTACTTC CASSPGLAIHEQYF
NA TRBJ2-7 NA TRBV9 TGTGCCAGCAGCGTAGGACAAAACTACGAGCAGTACTTC CASSVGQNYEQYF
NA TRBJ2-7 NA TRBV5-1 TGCGCCAGCAGCTATGGCACTGACGAGCAGTACTTC CASSYGTDEQYF
TRBD2 TRBJ2-3 NA TRBV23-1 TGCGCCAGCAGTCGGACTAGCGGGAGCTTGGATACGCAGTATTTT CASSRTSGSLDTQYF
NA TRBJ1-5 once TRBV6-5 TGTGCCAGCGGCGTCGGCAATCAGCCCCAGCATTTT CASGVGNQPQHF
NA TRBJ1-6 NA TRBV13 TGTGCCAGCAGCTTAGGCGTTAATTCACCCCTCCACTTT CASSLGVNSPLHF